This T cell receptor (beta chain) emerged from a study of beta chain features in type 1 diabetes. Study conclusions and caveats: Patients with Type 1 diabetes showed moderately but significantly shorter TCRB CDR3s in all four CD4+ subsets.

About this clone itself: Its antigen is still unknown.

Reverse transcription of all isolated RNA meant that expressed TCRB transcripts were sequenced. Sequencing was performed with immunoSEQ multiplex PCR; in TCRdb, only in-frame clones are kept and a portion is missing. The sample lists about 700,000 clones, around an eighth seen once, with 0.022% in the top ten. By way of CD45RO/CCR7/CD25/CD127/CD95/CD27, the CD4+ regulatory, stem cell-like memory, central memory and naive cells were sorted. The CDR3 is 14 residues long. Germline loops: CDR1 SEHNR, CDR2 FQNEAQ (reference sequence). V dropped 5 bases and J dropped 5 bases, with 15 bases sitting between them.

This clonotype originated in a man aged 18 to 30 with type 1 diabetes. The sequenced sample consisted of naive CD4+ T cells from blood. The chain has TRBV7-9 and TRBJ2-5, with D unclear. For the CDR3, the DNA is TGTGCCAGCAGCGTGACCTACACTCCGGAGACCCAGTACTTC. Its translation: CASSVTYTPETQYF.